This TCR beta chain was identified during a study of T cell responses to AZD1222 COVID-19 vaccine. Whole-study context: Both about-4-week and about-12-week second-dose recipients were combined. Study-wide results and caveats: Clonal diversity was possibly underestimated, and white British individuals and females predominated among donors. Nearly half of unique spike-specific TCRs reportedly avoided B.1.351 and B.1.1.7 mutated regions. Spike-specific TCR breadth rose after two AZD1222 doses, and depth rose as well.

Germline V gene data show CDR1 as SGHAT and CDR2 as FQNNGV. This CDR3 comprises 11 residues. Trimming shortened V by 5 bases and J by 5 bases, and 7 bases separated the two germline ends. This table comes from immunoSEQ multiplex PCR, and its TCRdb copy is limited to in-frame clones, with some not included. Altogether about 150,000 clones are present, more than 85% being singletons, with the ten largest covering 9.1%. Details on this clone: Its antigen remains unidentified.

The sample was peripheral blood, taken on day 0 of AZD1222 vaccination. The chain couples TRBV11-2 to TRBJ2-7; no firm D call. The clonotype was recovered from an adult in good health. The CDR3 sequence: CASSLTHEQYF. The CDR3 bases are TGTGCCAGCAGCCTCACTCACGAGCAGTACTTC.